The text below deals with one T cell receptor beta chain. The data are from a study of cytomegalovirus exposure and HLA in healthy donors. About the study: Samples from HLA-typed donors yielded 85 million to 95 million unique TCRs in an early data release.

The primer mix had 60 Vbeta and 13 Jbeta primers. Libraries were prepared by immunoSEQ multiplex PCR; TCRdb keeps only in-frame clonotypes and omits some of them. The repertoire holds roughly 84,000 clones, about 60% seen once, with roughly 15% in the top ten. Germline lookup yields CDR1 SGHVS and CDR2 FQNEAQ. The CDR3 contains 16 residues. Trimming took 5 bases from V and 4 from J; bases not matched to a gene: 9. The source of this sequence is a woman in her 40s in good health and CMV-seropositive. The chain carries TRBV7-8 and TRBJ2-1; the match to TRBD2 covers 9 bases. The sample consisted of PBMCs. The CDR3 loop is CASSPERLAAYNEQFF. The CDR3 DNA is TGTGCCAGCAGCCCAGAGCGACTAGCGGCTTACAATGAGCAGTTCTTC.